This T cell receptor beta chain appears in the sequencing data of a study of somatic mutations in cytotoxic T cells in rheumatoid arthritis. Broader study findings: Rising age went with increasing CD8+ clonality in rheumatoid arthritis patients; healthy controls showed no such increase.

CDR1 KGHSH and CDR2 LQKENI come from the germline V gene. The V gene lost 6 bases and the J gene lost 6 bases, with 26 bases spanning the gap. The CDR3 contains 17 residues. The repertoire was sequenced with immunoSEQ multiplex PCR; TCRdb's copy has only in-frame clones and lacks some. The sample has about 36,000 clones; roughly 80% are singletons. A remark on this clone: What it binds is unknown.

Material for sequencing was CD8+ T cells sorted from blood. The sequence came from a man aged 35-49 years in good health. The chain links TRBV18 to TRBJ1-2; TRBD1 is a possible D gene (6 bases). CDR3 sequence (DNA): TGTGCCAGCTCGCCCGAGGAGGGGGGAAGGGCATCGGATGGCTACACCTTC. Encoded protein: CASSPEEGGRASDGYTF.